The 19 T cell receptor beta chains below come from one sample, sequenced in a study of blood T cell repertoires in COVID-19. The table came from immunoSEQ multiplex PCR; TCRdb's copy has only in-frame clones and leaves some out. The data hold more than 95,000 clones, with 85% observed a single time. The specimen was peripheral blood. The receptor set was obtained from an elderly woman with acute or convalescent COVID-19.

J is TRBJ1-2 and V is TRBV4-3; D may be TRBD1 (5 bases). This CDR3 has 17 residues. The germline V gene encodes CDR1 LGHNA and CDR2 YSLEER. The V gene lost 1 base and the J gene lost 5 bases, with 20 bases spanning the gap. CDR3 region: CASSQGFQGLPIYGYTF. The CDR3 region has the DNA TGCGCCAGCAGCCAAGGTTTCCAGGGATTACCCATATATGGCTACACCTTC.

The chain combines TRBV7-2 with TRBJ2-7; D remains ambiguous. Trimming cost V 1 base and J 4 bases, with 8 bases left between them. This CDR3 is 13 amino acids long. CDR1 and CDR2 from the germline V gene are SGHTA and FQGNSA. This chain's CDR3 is CASSLETAYEQYF. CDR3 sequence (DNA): TGTGCCAGCAGCTTAGAAACAGCTTACGAGCAGTACTTC.

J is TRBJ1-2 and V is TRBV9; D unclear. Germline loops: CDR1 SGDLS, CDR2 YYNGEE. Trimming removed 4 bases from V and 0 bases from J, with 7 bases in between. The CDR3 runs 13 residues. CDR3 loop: CASSPQSNYGYTF. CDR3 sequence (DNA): TGTGCCAGCAGCCCACAATCTAACTATGGCTACACCTTC. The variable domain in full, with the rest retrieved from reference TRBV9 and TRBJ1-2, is DSGVTQTPKHLITATGQRVTLRCSPRSGDLSVYWYQQSLDQGLQFLIQYYNGEERAKGNILERFSAQQFPDLHSELNLSSLELGDSALYFCASSPQSNYGYTFGSGTRLTVV.

CDR3 residues: CASSLGAAEANYGYTF. In DNA form, the CDR3 reads TGTGCCAGCAGCTTGGGCGCAGCGGAGGCTAACTATGGCTACACCTTC. The rearrangement joins TRBV5-4 to TRBJ1-2, with D unclear. CDR3 length equals 16 residues. The V gene's germline CDR1 is SGHNT and CDR2 YYREEE (reference sequence). Deletions cut 0 bases from V and 0 bases from J, with 12 bases between.

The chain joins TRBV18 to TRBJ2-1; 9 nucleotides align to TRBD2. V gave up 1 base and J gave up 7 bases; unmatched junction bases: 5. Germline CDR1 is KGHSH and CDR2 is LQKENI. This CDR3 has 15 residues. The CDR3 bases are TGTGCCAGCTCACCACGCGGGGGGGCCTGGAATGAGCAGTTCTTC. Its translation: CASSPRGGAWNEQFF. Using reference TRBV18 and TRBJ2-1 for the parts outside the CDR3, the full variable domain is NAGVMQNPRHLVRRRGQEARLRCSPMKGHSHVYWYRQLPEEGLKFMVYLQKENIIDESGMPKERFSAEFPKEGPSILRIQQVVRGDSAAYFCASSPRGGAWNEQFFGPGTRLTVL.

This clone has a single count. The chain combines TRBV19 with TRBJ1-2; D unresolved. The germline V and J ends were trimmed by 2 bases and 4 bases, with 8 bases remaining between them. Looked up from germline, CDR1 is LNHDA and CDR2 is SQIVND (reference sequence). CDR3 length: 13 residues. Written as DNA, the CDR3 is TGTGCCAGTAGTATAAGATTCGGCTATGGCTACACCTTC. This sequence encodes CASSIRFGYGYTF.

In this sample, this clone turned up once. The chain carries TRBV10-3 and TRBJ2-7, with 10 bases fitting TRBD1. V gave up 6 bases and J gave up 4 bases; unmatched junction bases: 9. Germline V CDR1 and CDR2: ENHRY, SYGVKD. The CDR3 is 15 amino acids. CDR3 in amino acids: CAISPRQGALYEQYF. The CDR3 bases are TGTGCCATCAGCCCGCGACAGGGGGCTCTGTACGAGCAGTACTTC.

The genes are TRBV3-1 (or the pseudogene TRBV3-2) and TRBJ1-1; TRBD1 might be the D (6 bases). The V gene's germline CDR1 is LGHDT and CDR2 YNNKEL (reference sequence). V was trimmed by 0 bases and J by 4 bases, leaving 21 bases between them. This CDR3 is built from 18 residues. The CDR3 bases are TGTGCCAGCAGCCAAGATCTTCGAGGACAGACCAGGAGCACTGAAGCTTTCTTT. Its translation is CASSQDLRGQTRSTEAFF.

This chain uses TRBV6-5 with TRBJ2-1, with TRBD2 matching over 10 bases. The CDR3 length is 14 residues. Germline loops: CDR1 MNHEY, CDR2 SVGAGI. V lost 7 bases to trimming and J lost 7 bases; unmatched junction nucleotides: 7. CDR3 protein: CASISGGAGNEQFF. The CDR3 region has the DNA TGTGCCAGCATCAGCGGGGGGGCTGGAAATGAGCAGTTCTTC.

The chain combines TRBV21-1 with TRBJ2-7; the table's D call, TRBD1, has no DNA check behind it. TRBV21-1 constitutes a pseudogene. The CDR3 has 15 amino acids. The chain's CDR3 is CASSSCLGQFYEQYV. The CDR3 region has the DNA TGTGCCAGCAGCTCGTGTCTAGGACAGTTCTACGAGCAGTACGTC.

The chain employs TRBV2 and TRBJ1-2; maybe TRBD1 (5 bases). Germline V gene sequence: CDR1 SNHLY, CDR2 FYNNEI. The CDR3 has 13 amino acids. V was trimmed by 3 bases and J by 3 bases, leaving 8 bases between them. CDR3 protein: CASSDTGDYGYTF. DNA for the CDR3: TGTGCCAGCAGTGATACGGGGGACTATGGCTACACCTTC. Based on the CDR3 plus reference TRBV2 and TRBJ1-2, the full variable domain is EPEVTQTPSHQVTQMGQEVILRCVPISNHLYFYWYRQILGQKVEFLVSFYNNEISEKSEIFDDQFSVERPDGSNFTLKIRSTKLEDSAMYFCASSDTGDYGYTFGSGTRLTVV.

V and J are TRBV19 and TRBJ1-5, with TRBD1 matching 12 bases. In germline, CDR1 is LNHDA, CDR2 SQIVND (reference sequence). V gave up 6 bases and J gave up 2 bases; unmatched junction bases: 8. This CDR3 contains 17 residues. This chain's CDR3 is CASSRGTGGGGNQPQHF. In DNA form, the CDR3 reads TGTGCCAGTAGCCGGGGGACAGGGGGCGGTGGCAATCAGCCCCAGCATTTT. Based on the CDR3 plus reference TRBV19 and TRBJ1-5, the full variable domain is DGGITQSPKYLFRKEGQNVTLSCEQNLNHDAMYWYRQDPGQGLRLIYYSQIVNDFQKGDIAEGYSVSREKKESFPLTVTSAQKNPTAFYLCASSRGTGGGGNQPQHFGDGTRLSIL.

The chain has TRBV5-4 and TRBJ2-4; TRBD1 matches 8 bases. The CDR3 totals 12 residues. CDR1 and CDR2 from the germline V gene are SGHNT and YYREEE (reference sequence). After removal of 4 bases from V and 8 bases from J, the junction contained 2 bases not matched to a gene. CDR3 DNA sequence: TGTGCCAGCAGCCCGACAGGGGACATTCAGTACTTC. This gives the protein CASSPTGDIQYF. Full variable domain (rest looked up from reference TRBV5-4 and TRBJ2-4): ETGVTQSPTHLIKTRGQQVTLRCSSQSGHNTVSWYQQALGQGPQFIFQYYREEENGRGNFPPRFSGLQFPNYSSELNVNALELDDSALYLCASSPTGDIQYFGAGTRLSVL.

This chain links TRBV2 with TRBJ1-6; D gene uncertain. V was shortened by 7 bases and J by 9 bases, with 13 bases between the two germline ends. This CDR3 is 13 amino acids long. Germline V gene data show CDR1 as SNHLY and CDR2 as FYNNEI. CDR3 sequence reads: CASKEDPGSPLHF. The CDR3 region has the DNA TGTGCCAGCAAGGAGGACCCCGGTTCACCCCTCCACTTT. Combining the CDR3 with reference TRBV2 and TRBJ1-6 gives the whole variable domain EPEVTQTPSHQVTQMGQEVILRCVPISNHLYFYWYRQILGQKVEFLVSFYNNEISEKSEIFDDQFSVERPDGSNFTLKIRSTKLEDSAMYFCASKEDPGSPLHFGNGTRLTVT.

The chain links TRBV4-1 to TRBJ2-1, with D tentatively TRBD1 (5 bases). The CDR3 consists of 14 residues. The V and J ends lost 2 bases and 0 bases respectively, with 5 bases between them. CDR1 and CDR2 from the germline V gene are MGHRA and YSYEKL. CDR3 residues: CASSQQGSYNEQFF. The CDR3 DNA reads TGCGCCAGCAGCCAACAGGGCTCCTACAATGAGCAGTTCTTC.

CDR3 sequence reads: CASSLVGRLGTDTQYF. The CDR3 DNA reads as TGCGCCAGCAGCTTGGTAGGCAGGTTAGGTACAGATACGCAGTATTTT. V and J are TRBV5-1 and TRBJ2-3; D gene uncertain. CDR3 length: 16 amino acids. Germline V gene lookup returns CDR1 SGHRS and CDR2 YFSETQ. The V end was cut by 0 bases, the J end by 3 bases, with 14 bases between.

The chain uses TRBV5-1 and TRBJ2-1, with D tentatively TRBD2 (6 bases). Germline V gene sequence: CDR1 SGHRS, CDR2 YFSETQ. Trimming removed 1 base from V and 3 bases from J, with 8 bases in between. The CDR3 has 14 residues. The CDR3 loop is CASSLREDYNEQFF. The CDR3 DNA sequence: TGCGCCAGCAGCTTGAGGGAGGACTACAATGAGCAGTTCTTC.

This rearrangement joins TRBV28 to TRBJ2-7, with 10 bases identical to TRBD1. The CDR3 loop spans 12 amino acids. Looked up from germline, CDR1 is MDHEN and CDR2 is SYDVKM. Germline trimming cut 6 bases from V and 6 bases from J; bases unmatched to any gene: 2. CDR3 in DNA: TGTGCCAGCAGCCGGACAGGGGGCGAGCAGTACGTC. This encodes CASSRTGGEQYV.

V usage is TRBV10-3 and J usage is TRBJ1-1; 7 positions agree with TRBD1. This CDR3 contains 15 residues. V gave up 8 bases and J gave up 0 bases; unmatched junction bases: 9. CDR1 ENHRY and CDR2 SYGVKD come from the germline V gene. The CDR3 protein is CAIAQGVRMNTEAFF. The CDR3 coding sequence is TGTGCCATCGCCCAGGGGGTAAGGATGAACACTGAAGCTTTCTTT.